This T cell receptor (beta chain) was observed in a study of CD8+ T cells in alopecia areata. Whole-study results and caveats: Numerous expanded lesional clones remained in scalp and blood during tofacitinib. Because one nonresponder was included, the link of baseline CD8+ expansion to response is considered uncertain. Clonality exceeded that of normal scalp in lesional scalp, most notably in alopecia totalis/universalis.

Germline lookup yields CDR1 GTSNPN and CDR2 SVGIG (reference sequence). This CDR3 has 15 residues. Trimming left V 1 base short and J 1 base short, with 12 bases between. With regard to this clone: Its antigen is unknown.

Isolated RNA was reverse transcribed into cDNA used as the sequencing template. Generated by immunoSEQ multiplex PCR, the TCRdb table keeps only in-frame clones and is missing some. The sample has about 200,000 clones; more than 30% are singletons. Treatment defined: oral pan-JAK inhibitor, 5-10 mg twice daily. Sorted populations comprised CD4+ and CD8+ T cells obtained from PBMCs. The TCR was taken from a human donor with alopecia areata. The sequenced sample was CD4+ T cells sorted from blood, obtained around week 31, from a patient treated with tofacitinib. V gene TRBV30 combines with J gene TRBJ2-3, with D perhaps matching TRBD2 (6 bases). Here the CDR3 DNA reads TGTGCCTGGAGTGATCCGGGGGAGCGCACAGATACGCAGTATTTT. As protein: CAWSDPGERTDTQYF.